These 18 T cell receptor beta chains originate from one sample sequenced in a study of molecular identifiers for immune sequencing clone quantification. TCRdb reanalysed the PCR reads using MiXCR and keeps one entry per CDR3 protein. The data show 60,000 to 65,000 distinct CDR3 sequences, 19% seen once. The material sequenced was naive CD8+ T cells from blood, with Jurkat cell RNA spiked in. The sample's subset: FACS-sorted CD8+CD4-CCR7+CD45RA+ naive T cells. All receptors come from a human donor in good health. Some libraries in this study had Jurkat cell RNA spiked in.

Notes on this clonotype: A much larger clone differs from this one at a single base, so this may be a read error. This chain links TRBV6-1 with TRBJ2-1; D call uncertain. This CDR3 has 15 amino acids. Germline assignment: CDR1 MNHNS and CDR2 SASEGT. The DNA of the CDR3 is TGTGACAGCAGCCTGGAACAGAACTCCTACAATGAGCAGTTCTTC. Encoded protein: CDSSLEQNSYNEQFF.

This clonotype was seen many times. The V call is TRBV11-3, the J call TRBJ2-7; tentative D call: TRBD1 (5 bases). Germline CDR1 SGHNT, CDR2 YENEEA. This CDR3 comprises 14 residues. V lost 5 bases and J lost 4, with 15 bases in between. CDR3 sequence reads: CASSALGGAYEQYF. The CDR3 nucleotides are TGTGCCAGCAGCGCCCTGGGTGGGGCTTACGAGCAGTACTTC. Supplemented by reference TRBV11-3 and TRBJ2-7, the full variable domain reads EAGVVQSPRYKIIEKKQPVAFWCNPISGHNTLYWYLQNLGQGPELLIRYENEEAVDDSQLPKDRFSAERLKGVDSTLKIQPAELGDSAVYLCASSALGGAYEQYFGPGTRLTVT.

This clonotype was observed a single time. This chain connects TRBV4-3 to TRBJ1-3; no firm D call. The CDR3 is made up of 15 amino acids. CDR1 is LGHNA, CDR2 YSLEER, per germline. Trimming left V 4 bases short and J 0 bases short, with 10 bases between. The CDR3 loop is CASSRRRGSGNTIYF. CDR3 nucleotide sequence: TGCGCCAGCAGCCGAAGACGGGGCTCTGGAAACACCATATATTTT.

As concerns this clonotype: Relative to the germline gene, one junction end is altered; a read error may explain this. The V call is TRBV19, the J call TRBJ1-5; D call uncertain. CDR1 and CDR2 (germline): LNHDA, SQIVND (reference sequence). This CDR3 contains 15 residues. Written as DNA, the CDR3 is TGTACCAGTAGTATGGAGTCTTGGAGCGGTCGGCCCCAGCATTTT. As protein: CTSSMESWSGRPQHF.

Ten or more counts support this clonotype. The rearrangement uses TRBV7-6 and TRBJ2-3, with D perhaps matching TRBD1 or TRBD2 (5 bases each). Germline V gene lookup returns CDR1 SGHVS and CDR2 FNYEAQ. Trimming shortened V by 0 bases and J by 5 bases, and 12 bases separated the two germline ends. CDR3 length: 15 amino acids. CDR3 amino acids: CASSLAGGGGDTQYF. The CDR3 DNA sequence: TGTGCCAGCAGCTTAGCGGGCGGTGGGGGAGATACGCAGTATTTT.

This clonotype was observed many times. The chain joins TRBV24-1 to TRBJ2-3, with TRBD2 as a possible D gene (5 bases). Germline loops: CDR1 KGHDR, CDR2 SFDVKD. V lost 3 bases and J lost 0, with 12 bases in between. This CDR3 has 16 residues. CDR3: CATSDTDWPSTDTQYF. The DNA for the CDR3 is TGTGCCACCAGTGATACGGACTGGCCTAGCACAGATACGCAGTATTTT.

Notes on this clonotype: A clone one base away is much larger, so this may be a read error. The chain carries TRBV29-1 and TRBJ1-4; D may be TRBD1 (5 bases). The germline V and J ends were trimmed by 0 bases and 6 bases, with 11 bases remaining between them. Per germline, CDR1 SQVTM and CDR2 ANQGSEA. The CDR3 runs to 14 residues. The DNA of the CDR3 is TGCAGCGTTGAAGATCCCAGGGAGGATGAAAAACTGTTTTTT. Its translation is CSVEDPREDEKLFF.

A remark on this clonotype: An end of the junction differs from the germline gene, which may be a read error. The chain's CDR3 is CASSWGTNTEALF. The CDR3 bases are TGTGCCAGCAGTTGGGGGACGAACACTGAAGCTCTCTTT. This sequence joins TRBV6-6 and TRBJ1-1, with D possibly matching TRBD1 (5 bases). The CDR3 spans 13 residues. Germline CDR1 reads MNHNY; CDR2 reads SVGAGI (reference sequence).

To note about this clonotype: A much larger clone lies a single base off, so this may be a read error. The gene calls are TRBV27 and TRBJ2-1; perhaps TRBD1 as D (6 bases). Germline V lookup: CDR1 MNHEY, CDR2 SMNVEV (reference sequence). The CDR3 has 15 amino acids. This CDR3 is CVSSLEAGAYNEQFF. Here the CDR3 DNA reads TGTGTCAGCAGTTTAGAGGCAGGGGCCTACAATGAGCAGTTCTTC.

This chain uses TRBV19 with TRBJ2-7; possibly TRBD1 for D (5 bases). With 5 bases removed from V and 5 bases from J, the gap between germline ends came to 16 bases. Germline values: CDR1 LNHDA, CDR2 SQIVND (reference sequence). This CDR3 comprises 14 residues. The DNA for the CDR3 is TGTGCCAGTAGTTTGGGGCTGACGACTCACGAGCAGTACTTC. Protein product: CASSLGLTTHEQYF.

This clonotype was recorded at least ten times. The genes are TRBV30 and TRBJ2-2; 7 nucleotides line up with TRBD2. V shed 0 bases and J 10 bases; nucleotides not matched to a gene: 8. CDR1 GTSNPN and CDR2 SVGIG come from the germline V gene (reference sequence). The CDR3 spans 14 residues. CDR3 DNA: TGTGCCTGGAGTGTATATGCGGGAGTGGTGGAGCTGTTTTTT. Encoded protein: CAWSVYAGVVELFF.

This clonotype was recorded many times. As DNA, the CDR3 is TGTGCCAGCAGCCCCCCGGGACGAGGGAACTATGGCTACACCTTC. It is translated as CASSPPGRGNYGYTF. The gene calls are TRBV12-3 or TRBV12-4 and TRBJ1-2; D possibly corresponds to TRBD1 (5 bases). V was trimmed by 6 bases and J by 2 bases, leaving 16 bases between them. This CDR3 has 15 residues.

The sample holds a few counts of this clonotype. The chain couples TRBV7-2 to TRBJ1-1, with 9 bases identical to TRBD1. This CDR3 region has 13 residues. Germline V gene sequence: CDR1 SGHTA, CDR2 FQGNSA. Germline trimming cut 6 bases from V and 6 bases from J; bases unmatched to any gene: 5. In nucleotides, the CDR3 is TGTGCCAGCAGACCGGGGACAGGGTCTGAAGCTTTCTTT. Translating it yields CASRPGTGSEAFF.

This clonotype was observed at least ten times. The chain combines TRBV7-2 with TRBJ2-1; no clear D. CDR3 length equals 15 residues. Deletions cut 2 bases from V and 6 bases from J, with 14 bases between. Germline V gives CDR1 SGHTA, CDR2 FQGNSA. This chain's CDR3 is CASSLRFDGPNEQFF. CDR3 nucleotide sequence: TGTGCCAGCAGCTTAAGATTCGACGGCCCCAATGAGCAGTTCTTC.

For this clonotype: A clone one base away is much larger, so this may be a read error. V and J are TRBV7-9 and TRBJ2-7, with D perhaps matching TRBD2 (7 bases). V was shortened by 6 bases and J by 1 base, with 10 bases between the two germline ends. The CDR3 sequence is 13 residues long. Looked up from germline, CDR1 is SEHNR and CDR2 is FQNEAQ (reference sequence). CDR3 sequence (DNA): TGTGCCAGCAGACAGGGAGGGTCCTACGAGCAGTACTTC. It encodes CASRQGGSYEQYF.

This clonotype occurred many times. The gene calls are TRBV3-1 and TRBJ1-2; 7 bases fit TRBD1. This CDR3 is 18 amino acids long. Germline V gene lookup returns CDR1 LGHDT and CDR2 YNNKEL (reference sequence). V was clipped by 4 bases and J by 0 bases; unmatched bases: 14. CDR3 bases: TGTGCCAGCAGCCCTCTCCCTATCGGACAGGACCCTAACTATGGCTACACCTTC. This gives the protein CASSPLPIGQDPNYGYTF.

The rearrangement uses TRBV5-1 and TRBJ2-3; 13 nucleotides line up with TRBD2. The CDR3 runs 17 residues. V trimming: 4 bases; J trimming: 4 bases; junction bases outside the gene matches: 9. Germline values: CDR1 SGHRS, CDR2 YFSETQ. The CDR3 is CASSPGLAGVGADTQYF. The CDR3 nucleotides read TGCGCCAGCAGCCCAGGACTAGCGGGAGTCGGCGCAGATACGCAGTATTTT. The entire variable domain, with the rest obtained from reference TRBV5-1 and TRBJ2-3, is as follows: KAGVTQTPRYLIKTRGQQVTLSCSPISGHRSVSWYQQTPGQGLQFLFEYFSETQRNKGNFPGRFSGRQFSNSRSEMNVSTLELGDSALYLCASSPGLAGVGADTQYFGPGTRLTVL.

This sequence joins TRBV18 and TRBJ2-5; a weak D match, TRBD2 (5 bases). V was pared by 3 bases and J by 0 bases, with 5 bases between. The CDR3 consists of 13 residues. CDR1 and CDR2 from the germline V gene are KGHSH and LQKENI. The CDR3 DNA reads as TGTGCCAGCTCACCGGACTACCAAGAGACCCAGTACTTC. Translating it yields CASSPDYQETQYF. Supplemented by reference TRBV18 and TRBJ2-5, the full variable domain reads NAGVMQNPRHLVRRRGQEARLRCSPMKGHSHVYWYRQLPEEGLKFMVYLQKENIIDESGMPKERFSAEFPKEGPSILRIQQVVRGDSAAYFCASSPDYQETQYFGPGTRLLVL.